The clone carrying this T cell receptor (beta chain) was found a few times. Its target is unknown. Assay used: immunoSEQ multiplex PCR; TCRdb lists only in-frame clones, some missing. The sample presents about 39,000 clones, none singletons. Each donor provided about 5 to 8.5 ml of heparinized whole blood. These data belong to a study of T cell clonality in common variable immunodeficiency. Whole-study findings and limits: Patient heterogeneity in the CVID cohort limited correlations between repertoire features and clinical complications. Shared TCRbeta clones were fewer between CVID subjects than controls. Fewer deletions and N-nucleotide insertions were reportedly seen in common variable immunodeficiency TCR beta sequences.

This TCR derives from a person aged 18 to 75 in good health. Sequencing was done on a sample of peripheral blood mononuclear cells.

CDR3 amino acids: CASSPRGVAGASGANVLFF. The CDR3 DNA, read in part, is TGTGCCAGCTCACCACGGGGAGTAGCGGGAGCTTCTGGGGCCAACGTG. The rearrangement links TRBV18 to TRBJ2-2; TRBD2 aligns across 9 bases. The read stops 3 residues short of the end of the CDR3; the missing end is completed from the germline J gene. This CDR3 contains 19 residues. Germline V gene sequence: CDR1 KGHSH, CDR2 LQKENI.